This TCR beta chain was sequenced for a study of cytomegalovirus exposure and HLA in healthy donors. PCR was performed using 60 Vbeta and 13 Jbeta primers. Profiled with immunoSEQ multiplex PCR; TCRdb holds only in-frame clones, not every one. The sample has some 150,000 clones; approximately 8.9% are singletons. Trimming at V came to 6 bases and at J to 6 bases, leaving 8 bases not matched to a gene. CDR1 and CDR2 (germline): SGHNT, YENEEA. CDR3 length: 15 amino acids. The sequence was collected from a woman in her 40s in good health and CMV-seropositive. V is TRBV11-3 and J is TRBJ2-2; 9 positions agree with TRBD1. The sequencing input was PBMCs. CDR3 in DNA: TGTGCCAGCAGTCGGGACAGGGTTGTTTCCGGGGAGCTGTTTTTT. Its translation: CASSRDRVVSGELFF.